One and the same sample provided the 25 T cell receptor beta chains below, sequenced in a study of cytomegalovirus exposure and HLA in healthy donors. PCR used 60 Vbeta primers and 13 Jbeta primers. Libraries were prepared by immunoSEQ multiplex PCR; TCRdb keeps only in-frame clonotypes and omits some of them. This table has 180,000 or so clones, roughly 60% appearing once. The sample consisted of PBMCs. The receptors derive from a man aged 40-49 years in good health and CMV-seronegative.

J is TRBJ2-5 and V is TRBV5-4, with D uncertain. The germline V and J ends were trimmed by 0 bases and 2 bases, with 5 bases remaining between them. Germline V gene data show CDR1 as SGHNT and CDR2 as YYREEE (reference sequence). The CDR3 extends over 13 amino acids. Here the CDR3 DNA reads TGTGCCAGCAGCTTGGAACTACAAGAGACCCAGTACTTC. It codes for CASSLELQETQYF. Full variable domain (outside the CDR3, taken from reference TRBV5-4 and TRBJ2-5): ETGVTQSPTHLIKTRGQQVTLRCSSQSGHNTVSWYQQALGQGPQFIFQYYREEENGRGNFPPRFSGLQFPNYSSELNVNALELDDSALYLCASSLELQETQYFGPGTRLLVL.

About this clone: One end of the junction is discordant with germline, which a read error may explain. The CDR3 coding sequence is TGTTCCAGCAGCCGCCTCACTAGCGGGGGGGCATATGGCGGGGAGCTGTTTTTT. Its translation: CSSSRLTSGGAYGGELFF. The chain carries TRBV7-9 and TRBJ2-2; 13 bases match TRBD2. There are 18 residues in the CDR3. CDR1 and CDR2 from the germline V gene are SEHNR and FQNEAQ (reference sequence).

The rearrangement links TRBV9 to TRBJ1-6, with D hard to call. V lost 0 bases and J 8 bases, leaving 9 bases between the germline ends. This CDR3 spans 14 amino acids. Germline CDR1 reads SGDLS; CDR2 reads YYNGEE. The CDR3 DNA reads TGTGCCAGCAGCGTAGGGACTCGGGATTCACCCCTCCACTTT. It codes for CASSVGTRDSPLHF.

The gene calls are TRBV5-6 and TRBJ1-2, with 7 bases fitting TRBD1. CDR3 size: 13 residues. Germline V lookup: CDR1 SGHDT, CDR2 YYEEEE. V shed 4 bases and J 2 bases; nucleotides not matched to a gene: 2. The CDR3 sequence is CASSTTGNYGYTF. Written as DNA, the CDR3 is TGTGCCAGCAGCACGACAGGGAACTATGGCTACACCTTC. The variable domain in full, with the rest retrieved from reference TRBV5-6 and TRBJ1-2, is DAGVTQSPTHLIKTRGQQVTLRCSPKSGHDTVSWYQQALGQGPQFIFQYYEEEERQRGNFPDRFSGHQFPNYSSELNVNALLLGDSALYLCASSTTGNYGYTFGSGTRLTVV.

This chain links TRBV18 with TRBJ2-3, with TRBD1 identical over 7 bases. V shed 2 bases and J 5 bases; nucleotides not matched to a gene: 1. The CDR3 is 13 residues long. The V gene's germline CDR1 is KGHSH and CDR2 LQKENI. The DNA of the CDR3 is TGTGCCAGCTCACCATACAGGGGAGATACGCAGTATTTT. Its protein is CASSPYRGDTQYF.

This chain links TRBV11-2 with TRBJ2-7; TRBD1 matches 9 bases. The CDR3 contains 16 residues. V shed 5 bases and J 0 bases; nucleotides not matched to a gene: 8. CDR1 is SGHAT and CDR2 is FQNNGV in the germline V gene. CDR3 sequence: CASSTYRGRFSYEQYF. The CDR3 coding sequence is TGTGCCAGCAGCACATACAGGGGGCGCTTCTCCTACGAGCAGTACTTC.

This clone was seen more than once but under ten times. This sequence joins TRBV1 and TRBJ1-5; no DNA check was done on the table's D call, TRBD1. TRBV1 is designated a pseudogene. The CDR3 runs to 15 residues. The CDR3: CTSSQEGQGDQPQHF. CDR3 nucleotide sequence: TGCACCAGCAGCCAAGAAGGCCAGGGGGATCAGCCCCAGCATTTT.

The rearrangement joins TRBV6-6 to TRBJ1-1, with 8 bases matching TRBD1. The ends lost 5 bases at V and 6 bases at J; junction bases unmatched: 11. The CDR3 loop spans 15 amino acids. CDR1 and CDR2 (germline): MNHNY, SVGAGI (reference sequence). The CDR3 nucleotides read TGTGCCAGCAGTAGGAACTTACAGGGGGTCTCTGAAGCTTTCTTT. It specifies CASSRNLQGVSEAFF.

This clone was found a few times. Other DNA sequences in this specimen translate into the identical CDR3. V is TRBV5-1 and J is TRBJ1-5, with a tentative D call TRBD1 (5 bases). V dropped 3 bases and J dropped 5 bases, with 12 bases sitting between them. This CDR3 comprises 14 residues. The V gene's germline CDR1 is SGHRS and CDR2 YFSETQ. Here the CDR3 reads CASSSGQGDQPQHF. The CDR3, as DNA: TGCGCCAGCAGCTCGGGCCAGGGTGATCAGCCCCAGCATTTT. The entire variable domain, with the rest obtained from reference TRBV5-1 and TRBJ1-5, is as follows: KAGVTQTPRYLIKTRGQQVTLSCSPISGHRSVSWYQQTPGQGLQFLFEYFSETQRNKGNFPGRFSGRQFSNSRSEMNVSTLELGDSALYLCASSSGQGDQPQHFGDGTRLSIL.

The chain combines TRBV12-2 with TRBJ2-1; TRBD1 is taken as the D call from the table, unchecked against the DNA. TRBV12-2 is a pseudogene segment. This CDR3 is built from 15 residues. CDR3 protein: CASRKDRGTYNEQFF. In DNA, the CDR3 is TGTGCAAGTCGCAAAGACAGGGGGACCTACAATGAGCAGTTCTTC.

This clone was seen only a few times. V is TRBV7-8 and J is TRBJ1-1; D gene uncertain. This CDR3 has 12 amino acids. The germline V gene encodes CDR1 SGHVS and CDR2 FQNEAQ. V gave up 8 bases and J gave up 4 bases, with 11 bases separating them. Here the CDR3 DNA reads TGTGCCAGCCTAAACGGAGGCACTGAAGCTTTCTTT. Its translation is CASLNGGTEAFF.

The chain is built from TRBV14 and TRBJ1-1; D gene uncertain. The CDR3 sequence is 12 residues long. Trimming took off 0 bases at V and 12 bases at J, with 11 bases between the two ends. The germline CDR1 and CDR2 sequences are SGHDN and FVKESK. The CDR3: CASSQEPGGSFF. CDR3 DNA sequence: TGTGCCAGCAGCCAAGAGCCCGGAGGGTCTTTCTTT. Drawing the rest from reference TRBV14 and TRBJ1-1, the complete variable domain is EAGVTQFPSHSVIEKGQTVTLRCDPISGHDNLYWYRRVMGKEIKFLLHFVKESKQDESGMPNNRFLAERTGGTYSTLKVQPAELEDSGVYFCASSQEPGGSFFGQGTRLTVV.

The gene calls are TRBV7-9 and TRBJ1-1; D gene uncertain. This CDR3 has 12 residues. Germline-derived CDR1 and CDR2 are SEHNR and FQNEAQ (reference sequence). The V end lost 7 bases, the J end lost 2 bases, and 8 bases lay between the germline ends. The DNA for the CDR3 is TGTGCCAGCACCCTAGACAACACTGAAGCTTTCTTT. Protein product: CASTLDNTEAFF.

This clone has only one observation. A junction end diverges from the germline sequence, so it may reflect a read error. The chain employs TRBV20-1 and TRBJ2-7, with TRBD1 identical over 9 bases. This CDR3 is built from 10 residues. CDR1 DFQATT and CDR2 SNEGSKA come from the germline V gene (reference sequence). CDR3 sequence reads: CSARGTGFNF. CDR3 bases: TGCAGTGCTAGGGGGACAGGGTTCAACTTC.

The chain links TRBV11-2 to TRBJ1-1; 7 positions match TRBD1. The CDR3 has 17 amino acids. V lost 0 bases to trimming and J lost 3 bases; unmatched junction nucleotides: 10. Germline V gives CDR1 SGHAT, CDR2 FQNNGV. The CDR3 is CASSLDRRTGGDTEAFF. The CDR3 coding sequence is TGTGCCAGCAGCTTAGATCGTCGGACAGGAGGAGACACTGAAGCTTTCTTT.

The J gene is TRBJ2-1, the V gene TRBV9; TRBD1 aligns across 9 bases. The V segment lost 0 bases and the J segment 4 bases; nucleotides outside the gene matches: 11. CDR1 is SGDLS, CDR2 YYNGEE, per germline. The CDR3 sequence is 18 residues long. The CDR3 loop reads CASSVGAGTGKGYNEQFF. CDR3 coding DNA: TGTGCCAGCAGCGTAGGGGCTGGGACAGGGAAAGGATACAATGAGCAGTTCTTC.

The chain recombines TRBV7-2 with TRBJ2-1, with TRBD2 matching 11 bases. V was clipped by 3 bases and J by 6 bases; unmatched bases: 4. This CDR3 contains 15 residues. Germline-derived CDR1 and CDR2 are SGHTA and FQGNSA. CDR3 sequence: CASSFTSGRVNEQFF. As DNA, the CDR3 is TGTGCCAGCAGCTTCACTAGCGGGAGAGTCAATGAGCAGTTCTTC.

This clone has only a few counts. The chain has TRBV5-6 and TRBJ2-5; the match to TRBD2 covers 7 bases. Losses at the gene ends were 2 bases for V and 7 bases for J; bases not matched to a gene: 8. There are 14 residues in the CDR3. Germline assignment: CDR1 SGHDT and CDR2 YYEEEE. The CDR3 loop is CASSFVGGSGTQYF. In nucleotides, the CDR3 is TGTGCCAGCAGCTTTGTGGGCGGGAGTGGGACCCAGTACTTC.

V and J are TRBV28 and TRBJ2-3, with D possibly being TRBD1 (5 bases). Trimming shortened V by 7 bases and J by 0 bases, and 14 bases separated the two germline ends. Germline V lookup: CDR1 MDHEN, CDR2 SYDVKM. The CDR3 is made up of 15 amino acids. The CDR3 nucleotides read TGTGCCAGCACCCTATGGGGCGGTAGCACAGATACGCAGTATTTT. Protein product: CASTLWGGSTDTQYF. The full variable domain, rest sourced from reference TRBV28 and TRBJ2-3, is DVKVTQSSRYLVKRTGEKVFLECVQDMDHENMFWYRQDPGLGLRLIYFSYDVKMKEKGDIPEGYSVSREKKERFSLILESASTNQTSMYLCASTLWGGSTDTQYFGPGTRLTVL.

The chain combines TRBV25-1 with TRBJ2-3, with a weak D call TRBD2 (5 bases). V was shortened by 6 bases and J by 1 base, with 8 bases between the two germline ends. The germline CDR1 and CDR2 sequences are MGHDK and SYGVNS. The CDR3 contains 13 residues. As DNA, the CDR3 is TGTGCCAGCAGCGCGAGGGGCACAGATACGCAGTATTTT. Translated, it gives CASSARGTDTQYF.

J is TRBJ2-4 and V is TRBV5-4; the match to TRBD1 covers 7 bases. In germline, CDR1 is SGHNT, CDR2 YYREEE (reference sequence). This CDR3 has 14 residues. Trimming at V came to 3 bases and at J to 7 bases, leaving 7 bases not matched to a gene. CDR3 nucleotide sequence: TGTGCCAGCAGCTACGCCGGGACAGTCAACATTCAGTACTTC. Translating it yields CASSYAGTVNIQYF.

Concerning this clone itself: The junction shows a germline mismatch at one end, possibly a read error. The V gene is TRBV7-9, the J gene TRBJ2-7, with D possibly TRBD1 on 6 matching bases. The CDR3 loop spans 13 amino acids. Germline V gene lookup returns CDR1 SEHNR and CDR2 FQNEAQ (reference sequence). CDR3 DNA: TGTTCCAGCAGCTTGGGGGCTCGGTACGAGCAGTACTTC. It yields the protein CSSSLGARYEQYF.

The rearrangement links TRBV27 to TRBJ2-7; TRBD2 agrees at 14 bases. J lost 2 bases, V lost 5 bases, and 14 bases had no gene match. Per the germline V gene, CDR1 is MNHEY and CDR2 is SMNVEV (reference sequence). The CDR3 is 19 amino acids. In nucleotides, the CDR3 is TGTGCCAGCAGTCCATTAAAACCGGGACTAGCGGGAGTCCCCTACGAGCAGTACTTC. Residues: CASSPLKPGLAGVPYEQYF.

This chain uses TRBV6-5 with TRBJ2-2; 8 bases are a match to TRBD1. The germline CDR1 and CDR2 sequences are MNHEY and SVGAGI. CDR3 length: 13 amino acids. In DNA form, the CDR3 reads TGTGTCGCCCAGGACAGGGAAGCAGGGGAGCTGTTTTTT. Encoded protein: CVAQDREAGELFF.

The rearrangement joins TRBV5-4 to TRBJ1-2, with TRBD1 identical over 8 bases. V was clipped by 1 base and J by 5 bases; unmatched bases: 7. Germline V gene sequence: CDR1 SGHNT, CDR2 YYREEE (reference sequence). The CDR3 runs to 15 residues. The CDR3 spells CASSLMNQGAYGYTF. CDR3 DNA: TGTGCCAGCAGCTTGATGAATCAGGGGGCTTATGGCTACACCTTC.